One sample yielded the 5 T cell receptor beta chains listed below, sequenced in a study of T cells in localized non-small cell lung cancer (dated by TCRdb to the early 2020s). Library preparation was by the immunoSEQ multiplex PCR assay. TCRdb limited this immuneACCESS table to in-frame rearrangements with V and J called. A share of clones is missing; checked studies link under half to unresolved V genes, and the rest is unexplained. The sample table shows about 2,900 clones, and around 34% are seen once. Over 15% of the sample belongs to the ten largest clones. The sequenced sample was lung tumor tissue, obtained before any cancer treatment. The source of these receptors is a male donor older than 55 with stage I squamous cell lung carcinoma.

The table lists this clone with a few counts. The genes are TRBV28 and TRBJ1-2; 8 bases line up with TRBD1. Germline assignment: CDR1 MDHEN and CDR2 SYDVKM. The CDR3 length is 14 residues. The J segment lost 4 bases and the V segment lost 3 bases, leaving 4 bases of the junction unmatched. The CDR3 loop reads CASSFGQGLYGYTF. DNA of the CDR3: TGTGCCAGCAGTTTTGGACAGGGCCTCTATGGCTACACCTTC.

The V call is TRBV6-8, the J call TRBJ1-5; TRBD1 aligns across 7 bases. The CDR3 consists of 15 residues. The germline V gene has CDR1 MNHGY and CDR2 SAAAGT. V gave up 2 bases and J gave up 5 bases; unmatched junction bases: 6. CDR3 sequence: CASSYTTGTDQPQHF. Written as DNA, the CDR3 is TGTGCCAGCAGTTACACGACAGGGACAGATCAGCCCCAGCATTTT.

Note on this clone: Germline is not matched at one junction end, which may reflect a read error. The rearrangement links TRBV11-3 to TRBJ2-3; the D is unclear. The CDR3 sequence is 17 residues long. Germline V gene lookup returns CDR1 SGHNT and CDR2 YENEEA. CDR3 coding DNA: TGTGCCAGCAGCTTAGATTCACGAGCGATGAGCACAGATACACAGTATTTT. Translation gives CASSLDSRAMSTDTQYF.

J is TRBJ2-7 and V is TRBV28, with 7 bases fitting TRBD1. Germline V gives CDR1 MDHEN, CDR2 SYDVKM. J was trimmed by 5 bases and V by 11 bases; bases with no gene match: 18. CDR3 length: 15 residues. CDR3 in DNA: TGTGCCTCAGCGGTTGCGCTGACAGGGCGCAACGAGCAGTACTTC. Translated, it gives CASAVALTGRNEQYF.

The CDR3 DNA reads TGCAGCGTTGAAGATCGTCAAAGGAACACTGAAGCTTTCTTT. Residues: CSVEDRQRNTEAFF. The chain is built from TRBV29-1 and TRBJ1-1; no definite D call. The CDR3 is 14 amino acids. CDR1 and CDR2 (germline): SQVTM, ANQGSEA. V dropped 0 bases and J dropped 1 base, with 9 bases sitting between them.